This T cell receptor beta chain emerged from a study of PD-L1 blockade in urothelial cancer. Study background: The patients first took atezolizumab in 2014, receiving 1,200 mg intravenously every 3 weeks. The authors examined blood 3 weeks (second dose) and 6 weeks after treatment start.

Looked up from germline, CDR1 is LGHNA and CDR2 is YNFKEQ. The CDR3 runs to 13 residues. The ends were cut back, 2 bases at V and 4 bases at J, with 8 bases in the middle. Time point defined: peripheral blood 6 weeks after treatment start. Patients had urothelial carcinoma that was locally advanced or metastatic. TCRdb's table, derived via immunoSEQ multiplex PCR, lists solely in-frame clones and lacks some. The sample records some 39,000 clones, approximately 81% being singletons. Comment on this clone: What it binds is not known.

Broader study findings: Blood TCR clonality below the median before treatment was a predictor of better survival.

The clonotype was recovered from a man in his 70s with urothelial cancer. This rearrangement joins TRBV4-2 to TRBJ1-1, with D uncertain. The sequences come from PBMCs, collected around atezolizumab (anti-PD-L1) treatment. The CDR3 loop is CASSQPGSTEAFF. The CDR3 region has the DNA TGTGCCAGCAGCCAACCGGGGAGCACTGAAGCTTTCTTT.